The clone carrying this T cell receptor beta chain occurred a few times. What it binds is not known. TCRdb re-analysed the 5' RACE reads in MiXCR, keeping a single row per CDR3 protein. This sample has 450,000 to 650,000 distinct CDR3 sequences, with less than 25% found just once. V lost 5 bases to trimming and J lost 5 bases, with 16 bases between them. The CDR3 totals 15 residues. This record belongs to a study of T-cell memory formation after mild COVID-19. Study-wide background: Largely donor-specific sequence clusters came from two donors. Overall study findings and caveats: Nothing confirmed that second-wave clones peaking on day 37 were specific for SARS-CoV-2.

The receptor was derived from an adult woman who had mild COVID-19 (a few samples of this study predate the infection). Cell type and time point are not known. The gene calls are TRBV12-3 or TRBV12-4 and TRBJ2-1; TRBD2 might be the D (6 bases). The sample taken for sequencing was PBMCs or a T cell subset sorted from them (not recorded which). The DNA of the CDR3 is TGTGCCAGCAGTCCCTGGGCTAGCGTTCACAATGAGCAGTTCTTC. Translating gives CASSPWASVHNEQFF.